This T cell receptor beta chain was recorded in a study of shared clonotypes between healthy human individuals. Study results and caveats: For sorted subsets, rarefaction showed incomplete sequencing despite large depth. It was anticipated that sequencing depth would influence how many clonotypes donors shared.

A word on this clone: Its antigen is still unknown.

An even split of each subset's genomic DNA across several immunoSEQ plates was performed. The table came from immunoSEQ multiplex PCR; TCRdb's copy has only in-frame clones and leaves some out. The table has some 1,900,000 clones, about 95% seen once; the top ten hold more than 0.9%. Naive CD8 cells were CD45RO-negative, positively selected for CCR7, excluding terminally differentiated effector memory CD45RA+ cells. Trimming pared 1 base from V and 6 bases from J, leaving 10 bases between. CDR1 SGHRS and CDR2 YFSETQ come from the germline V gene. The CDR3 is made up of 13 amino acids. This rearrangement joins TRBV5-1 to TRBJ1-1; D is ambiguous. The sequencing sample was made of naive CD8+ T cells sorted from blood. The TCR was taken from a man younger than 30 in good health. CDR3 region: CASSLMEGSEAFF. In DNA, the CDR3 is TGCGCCAGCAGCTTGATGGAGGGCTCTGAAGCTTTCTTT.